This TCR beta chain originates from a study of cytomegalovirus exposure and HLA in healthy donors. Study-level results: The classifier reportedly diagnosed cytomegalovirus status with high sensitivity and specificity.

CDR1 is SQVTM, CDR2 ANQGSEA, per germline. The junction had 14 bases not matched to a gene; V was cut back by 0 bases and J by 7 bases. This CDR3 contains 18 residues. Profiled with immunoSEQ multiplex PCR; TCRdb holds only in-frame clones, not every one. The sample consists of roughly 60,000 clones, around 94% of them appearing once. This clone has more than one count but fewer than ten. Its antigen is as yet unknown. The sample was PBMCs. This sequence joins TRBV29-1 and TRBJ2-2, with 10 positions matching TRBD2. The clonotype was recovered from a man younger than 30 in good health and CMV-seronegative. CDR3 sequence (DNA): TGCAGCGTTGAAGATCCAAGCCAGCGGGAGGGCCCAGGCGGGGAGCTGTTTTTT. Amino acid sequence: CSVEDPSQREGPGGELFF.